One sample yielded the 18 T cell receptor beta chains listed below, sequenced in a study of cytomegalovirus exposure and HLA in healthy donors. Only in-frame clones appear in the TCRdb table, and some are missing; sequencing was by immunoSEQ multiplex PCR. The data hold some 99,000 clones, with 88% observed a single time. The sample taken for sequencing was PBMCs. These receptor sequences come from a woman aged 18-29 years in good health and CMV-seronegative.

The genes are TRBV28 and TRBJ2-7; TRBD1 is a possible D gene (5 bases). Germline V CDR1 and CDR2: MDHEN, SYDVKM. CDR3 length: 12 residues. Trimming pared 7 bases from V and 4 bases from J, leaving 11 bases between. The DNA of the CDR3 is TGTGCCAGCAAACTGGGGCAGTACGAGCAGTACTTC. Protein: CASKLGQYEQYF. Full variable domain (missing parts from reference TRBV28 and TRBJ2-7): DVKVTQSSRYLVKRTGEKVFLECVQDMDHENMFWYRQDPGLGLRLIYFSYDVKMKEKGDIPEGYSVSREKKERFSLILESASTNQTSMYLCASKLGQYEQYFGPGTRLTVT.

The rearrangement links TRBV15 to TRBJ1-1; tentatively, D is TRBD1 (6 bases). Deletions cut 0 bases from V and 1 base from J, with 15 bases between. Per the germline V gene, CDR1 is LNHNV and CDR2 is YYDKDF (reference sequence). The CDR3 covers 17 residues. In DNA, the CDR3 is TGTGCCACCAGCAGAGATCCCGTGGGGGCGCCGAACACTGAAGCTTTCTTT. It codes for CATSRDPVGAPNTEAFF. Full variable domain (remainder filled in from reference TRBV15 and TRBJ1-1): DAMVIQNPRYQVTQFGKPVTLSCSQTLNHNVMYWYQQKSSQAPKLLFHYYDKDFNNEADTPDNFQSRRPNTSFCFLDIRSPGLGDTAMYLCATSRDPVGAPNTEAFFGQGTRLTVV.

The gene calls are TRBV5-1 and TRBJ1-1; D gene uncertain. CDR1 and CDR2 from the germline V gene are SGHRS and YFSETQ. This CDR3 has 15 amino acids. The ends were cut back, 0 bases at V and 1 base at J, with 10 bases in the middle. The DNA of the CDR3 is TGCGCCAGCAGCTTGGCCGGTATTGGGAACACTGAAGCTTTCTTT. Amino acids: CASSLAGIGNTEAFF.

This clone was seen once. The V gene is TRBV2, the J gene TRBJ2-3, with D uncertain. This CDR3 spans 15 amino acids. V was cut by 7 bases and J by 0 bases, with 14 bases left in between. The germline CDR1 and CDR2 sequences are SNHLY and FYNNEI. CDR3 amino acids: CASKSTGSSTDTQYF. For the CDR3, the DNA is TGTGCCAGCAAATCGACTGGAAGCAGCACAGATACGCAGTATTTT.

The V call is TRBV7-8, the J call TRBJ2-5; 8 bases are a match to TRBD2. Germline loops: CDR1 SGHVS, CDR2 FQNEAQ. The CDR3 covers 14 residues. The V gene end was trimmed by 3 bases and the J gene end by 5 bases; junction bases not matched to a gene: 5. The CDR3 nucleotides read TGTGCCAGCAGCTTCAGCGGGGGCGTGGAGACCCAGTACTTC. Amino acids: CASSFSGGVETQYF.

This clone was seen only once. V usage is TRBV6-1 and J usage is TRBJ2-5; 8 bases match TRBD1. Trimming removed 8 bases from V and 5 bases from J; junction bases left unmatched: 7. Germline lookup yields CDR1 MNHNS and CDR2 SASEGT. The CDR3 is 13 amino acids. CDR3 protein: CASELQGAETQYF. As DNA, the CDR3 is TGTGCCAGCGAACTCCAGGGGGCTGAGACCCAGTACTTC.

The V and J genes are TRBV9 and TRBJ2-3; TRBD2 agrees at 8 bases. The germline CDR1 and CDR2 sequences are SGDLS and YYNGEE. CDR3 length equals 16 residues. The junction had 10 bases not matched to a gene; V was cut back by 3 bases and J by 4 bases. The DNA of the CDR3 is TGTGCCAGCAGCGCCCCCGGAGCGGGGGCGGCAGATACGCAGTATTTT. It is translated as CASSAPGAGAADTQYF.

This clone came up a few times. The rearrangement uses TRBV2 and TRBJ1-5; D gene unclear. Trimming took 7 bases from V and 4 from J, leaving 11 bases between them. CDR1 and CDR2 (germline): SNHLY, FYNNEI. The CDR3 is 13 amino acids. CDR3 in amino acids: CASMAQSNQPQHF. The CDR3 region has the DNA TGTGCCAGCATGGCCCAAAGTAATCAGCCCCAGCATTTT. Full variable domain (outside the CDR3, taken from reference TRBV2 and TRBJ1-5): EPEVTQTPSHQVTQMGQEVILRCVPISNHLYFYWYRQILGQKVEFLVSFYNNEISEKSEIFDDQFSVERPDGSNFTLKIRSTKLEDSAMYFCASMAQSNQPQHFGDGTRLSIL.

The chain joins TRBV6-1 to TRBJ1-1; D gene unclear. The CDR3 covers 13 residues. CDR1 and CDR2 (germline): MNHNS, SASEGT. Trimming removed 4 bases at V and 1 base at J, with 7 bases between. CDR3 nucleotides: TGTGCCAGCAGTGGACACCCGAACACTGAAGCTTTCTTT. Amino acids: CASSGHPNTEAFF.

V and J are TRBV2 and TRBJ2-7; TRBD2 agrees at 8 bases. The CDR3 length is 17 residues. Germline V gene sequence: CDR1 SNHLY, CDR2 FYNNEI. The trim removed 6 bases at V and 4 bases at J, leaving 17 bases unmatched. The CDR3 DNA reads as TGTGCCAGCAGCCCTTACCTAAGCGGGGGAAAAAGGTACGAGCAGTACTTC. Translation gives CASSPYLSGGKRYEQYF. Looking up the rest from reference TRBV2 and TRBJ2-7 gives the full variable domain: EPEVTQTPSHQVTQMGQEVILRCVPISNHLYFYWYRQILGQKVEFLVSFYNNEISEKSEIFDDQFSVERPDGSNFTLKIRSTKLEDSAMYFCASSPYLSGGKRYEQYFGPGTRLTVT.

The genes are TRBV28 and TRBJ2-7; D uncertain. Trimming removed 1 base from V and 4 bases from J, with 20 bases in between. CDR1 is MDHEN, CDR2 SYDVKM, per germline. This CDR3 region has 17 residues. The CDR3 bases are TGTGCCAGCAGTTTATCGCTGTCCCGACAAGTACCTTACGAGCAGTACTTC. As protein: CASSLSLSRQVPYEQYF.

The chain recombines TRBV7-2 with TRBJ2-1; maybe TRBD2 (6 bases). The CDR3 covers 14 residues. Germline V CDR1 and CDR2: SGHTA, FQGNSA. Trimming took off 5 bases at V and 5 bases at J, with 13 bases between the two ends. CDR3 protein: CASSLRRGNNEQFF. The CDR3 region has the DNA TGTGCCAGCAGCCTAAGGAGGGGCAACAATGAGCAGTTCTTC.

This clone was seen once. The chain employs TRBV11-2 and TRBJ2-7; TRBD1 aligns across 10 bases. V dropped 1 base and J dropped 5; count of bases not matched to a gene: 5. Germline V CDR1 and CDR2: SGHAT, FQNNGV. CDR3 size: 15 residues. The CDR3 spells CASSLAGQGVNEQYF. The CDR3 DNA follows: TGTGCCAGCAGCTTAGCAGGACAGGGGGTAAACGAGCAGTACTTC.

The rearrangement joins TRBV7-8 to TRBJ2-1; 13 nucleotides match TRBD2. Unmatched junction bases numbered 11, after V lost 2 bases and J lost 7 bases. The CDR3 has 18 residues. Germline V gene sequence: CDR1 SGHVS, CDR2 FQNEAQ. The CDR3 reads CASSLRVELAGGPNEQFF. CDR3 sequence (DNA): TGTGCCAGCAGCTTAAGGGTAGAACTAGCGGGAGGGCCGAATGAGCAGTTCTTC.

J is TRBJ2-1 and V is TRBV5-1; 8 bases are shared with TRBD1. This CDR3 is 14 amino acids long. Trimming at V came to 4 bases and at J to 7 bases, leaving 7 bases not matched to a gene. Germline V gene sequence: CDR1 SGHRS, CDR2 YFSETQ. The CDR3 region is CASSKGQGLNEQFF. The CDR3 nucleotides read TGCGCCAGCAGCAAAGGACAGGGTTTGAATGAGCAGTTCTTC.

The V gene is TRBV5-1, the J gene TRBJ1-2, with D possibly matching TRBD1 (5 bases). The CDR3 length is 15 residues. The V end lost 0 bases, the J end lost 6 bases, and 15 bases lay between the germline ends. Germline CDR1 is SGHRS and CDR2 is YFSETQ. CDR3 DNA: TGCGCCAGCAGCTTGGGAGTGGGGAAAGGGGATGGCTACACCTTC. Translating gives CASSLGVGKGDGYTF.

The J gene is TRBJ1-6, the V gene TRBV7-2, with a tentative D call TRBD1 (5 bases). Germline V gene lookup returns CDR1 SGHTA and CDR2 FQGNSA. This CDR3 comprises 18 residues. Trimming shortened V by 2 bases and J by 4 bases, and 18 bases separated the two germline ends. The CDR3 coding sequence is TGTGCCAGCAGCTTATTGGTTCCAGGGTCCTTTTATAATTCACCCCTCCACTTT. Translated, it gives CASSLLVPGSFYNSPLHF.

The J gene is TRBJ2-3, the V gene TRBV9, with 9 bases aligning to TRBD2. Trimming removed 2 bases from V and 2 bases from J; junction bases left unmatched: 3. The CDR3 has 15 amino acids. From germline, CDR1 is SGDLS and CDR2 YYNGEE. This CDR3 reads CASSVSGGPTDTQYF. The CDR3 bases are TGTGCCAGCAGCGTGAGCGGGGGGCCCACAGATACGCAGTATTTT.